The clone carrying this T cell receptor (beta chain) was detected a few times. Its antigen is undetermined. The sample is drawn from a study of T cells in Graves' hyperthyroidism and ophthalmopathy. Study details: Once the initial diagnosis was made, peripheral blood was obtained before any treatment.

General study points: Most thyroid clonotypes that were expanded above 0.001 also turned up in blood.

TCR beta CDR3 region amplification was performed from RNA transcripts. HTBI primers drove first-round RT-PCR of the TCR CDR3. TCRdb itself ran the multiplex PCR reads through MiXCR, one entry per CDR3 protein. The table records some 550,000 distinct CDR3 sequences, roughly 15% of them present only once. This TCR was sampled from a woman aged 40-49 years with Graves' ophthalmopathy. The sequenced sample consisted of blood.

In DNA form, the CDR3 reads TGCAGCGTTTTACCGGGTTTCTACAATGAGCAGTTCTTC. It translates to CSVLPGFYNEQFF. The V and J genes are TRBV29-1 and TRBJ2-1; D remains ambiguous. Germline CDR1 reads SQVTM; CDR2 reads ANQGSEA. Between the trimmed V and J ends, which lost 5 bases and 3 bases, there was a span of 11 bases. This CDR3 has 13 residues.